Listed below are T cell receptor beta chains from one sample, sequenced in a study of long-term antiretroviral therapy in people with HIV. Profiled with immunoSEQ multiplex PCR; TCRdb holds only in-frame clones, not every one. The sample includes 20,000 to 25,000 clones, about 86% seen only once; the top ten take approximately 15%. The source material was unsorted PBMCs, sampled 1.2 years after starting antiretroviral therapy. The receptor set was obtained from a man between 45 and 60 years old with HIV. Each CDR3 is given with its conserved first and last residue. D genes are given only for firm matches. Some rows have no size entry. The others give once, few or many, or a class for an expanded clone.

d_call	clone_size	j_call	v_call	cdr3_aa	cdr3_nt
TRBD1	.	TRBJ1-2	TRBV28	CASSYRDRVSGGYTF	TGTGCCAGCAGTTACCGGGACAGGGTCTCTGGTGGCTACACCTTC
.	.	TRBJ1-5	TRBV7-2	CASSAGGTSSPQHF	TGTGCCAGCAGCGCAGGAGGGACCTCTAGCCCCCAGCATTTT
TRBD2	.	TRBJ2-1	TRBV7-9	CASSRPGLALDEQFF	TGTGCCAGCAGTCGTCCGGGACTAGCCTTAGATGAGCAGTTCTTC
.	.	TRBJ1-1	TRBV7-3	CASSLRGHTEAFF	TGTGCCAGCAGCTTAAGGGGGCACACTGAAGCTTTCTTT
TRBD1	.	TRBJ2-7	TRBV14	CASSLGQGLYEQYF	TGTGCCAGCAGTTTGGGACAGGGGCTTTACGAGCAGTACTTC
.	medium-sized	TRBJ2-7	TRBV4-3	CASSQDWKLGPYEQYF	TGCGCCAGCAGCCAAGATTGGAAATTGGGTCCCTACGAGCAGTACTTC
.	.	TRBJ2-3	TRBV6-1	CASRTNSGLEQYF	TGTGCCAGCAGGACCAACTCCGGGTTGGAACAGTATTTT
.	.	TRBJ2-2	TRBV27	CASSAHLNTGELFF	TGTGCCAGCAGCGCCCATTTGAACACCGGGGAGCTGTTTTTT
TRBD2	.	TRBJ2-1	TRBV10-2	CASSESPGGRTLQFF	TGCGCCAGCAGTGAGTCTCCGGGGGGGCGGACTTTGCAGTTCTTC
.	.	TRBJ2-7	TRBV7-2	CASSFVPYEQYF	TGTGCCAGCAGCTTCGTGCCCTACGAGCAGTACTTC
.	.	TRBJ1-6	TRBV7-9	CASSLDNSPLHF	TGTGCCAGCAGCTTGGATAATTCACCCCTCCACTTT
.	.	TRBJ2-2	TRBV11-3	CASSHETGPRTGELFF	TGTGCCAGCAGCCATGAAACCGGGCCCCGAACCGGGGAGCTGTTTTTT
.	.	TRBJ1-5	TRBV28	CASSGNLDWPQHF	TGTGCCAGCAGTGGCAACCTGGATTGGCCCCAGCATTTT
TRBD2	.	TRBJ2-7	TRBV28	CASSLEASGGSGEQYF	TGTGCCAGCAGTTTAGAGGCTAGCGGGGGGTCGGGGGAGCAGTACTTC
.	.	TRBJ1-5	TRBV7-2	CASSLTGSNQPQHF	TGTGCCAGCAGCTTGACGGGGAGCAATCAGCCCCAGCATTTT
.	once	TRBJ2-5	TRBV5-8	CASSAPSLPRAQYF	TGTGCCAGCAGCGCCCCAAGCCTCCCAAGGGCCCAGTACTTC
TRBD1	.	TRBJ1-2	TRBV4-3	CASSQDWRQGGNYGYTF	TGCGCCAGCAGCCAAGATTGGCGCCAGGGGGGAAACTATGGCTACACCTTC
.	.	TRBJ2-1	TRBV5-4	CASSLDPAWASYNEQFF	TGTGCCAGCAGCTTGGATCCTGCGTGGGCCTCCTACAATGAGCAGTTCTTC
.	.	TRBJ2-4	TRBV6-6	CASRGAREGENIQYF	TGTGCCAGCAGGGGGGCTAGGGAGGGGGAAAACATTCAGTACTTC
TRBD1	.	TRBJ1-4	TRBV27	CASSLGAGGREKLFF	TGTGCCAGCAGTTTAGGGGCAGGGGGGCGTGAAAAACTGTTTTTT
TRBD1	.	TRBJ1-2	TRBV28	CASRSLGQGPYGYTF	TGTGCCAGCAGAAGTTTGGGACAGGGTCCCTATGGCTACACCTTC
TRBD1	.	TRBJ2-6	TRBV27	CASSPQGQLSSGANVLTF	TGTGCCAGCAGTCCCCAGGGACAGCTTTCATCTGGGGCCAACGTCCTGACTTTC
.	.	TRBJ1-5	TRBV29-1	CSAEGQKHGNQPQHF	TGCAGCGCTGAGGGGCAGAAGCACGGCAATCAGCCCCAGCATTTT
.	.	TRBJ1-5	TRBV30	CAWSPSGIPYNQPQHF	TGTGCCTGGAGCCCCTCCGGGATCCCTTACAATCAGCCCCAGCATTTT
.	.	TRBJ2-5	TRBV20-1	CSAATRQTQYF	TGCAGTGCGGCGACAAGACAGACCCAGTACTTC
.	few	TRBJ1-6	TRBV19	CASSVTGSSYNSPLHF	TGTGCCAGTAGTGTCACAGGGAGCTCCTATAATTCACCCCTCCACTTT
.	.	TRBJ1-1	TRBV6-4	CASRDDSMNTEAFF	TGTGCCAGCAGAGATGACAGCATGAACACTGAAGCTTTCTTT
.	.	TRBJ1-6	TRBV18	CASSPGFGGGGTDSPLHF	TGTGCCAGCTCACCGGGGTTCGGAGGGGGGGGTACAGATTCACCCCTCCACTTT
.	.	TRBJ1-5	TRBV2	CASTLRGTRYSNQPQHF	TGTGCCAGCACGCTGAGAGGGACGAGGTATAGCAATCAGCCCCAGCATTTT
.	.	TRBJ1-2	TRBV5-4	CASRAPLPPMGRANYGYTF	TGTGCCAGCAGAGCCCCCCTGCCTCCGATGGGCCGAGCTAACTATGGCTACACCTTC
.	.	TRBJ1-1	TRBV7-9	CASSLDGGWAFF	TGTGCCAGCAGCTTAGATGGGGGGTGGGCTTTCTTT
.	.	TRBJ2-7	TRBV6-5	CASTQGSEQYF	TGTGCCAGCACCCAGGGTTCCGAGCAGTACTTC
.	.	TRBJ2-4	TRBV28	CASRTPGRDIQYF	TGTGCCAGCAGGACACCGGGAAGGGACATTCAGTACTTC
TRBD1	.	TRBJ1-2	TRBV7-9	CASSPGQGGIYGYTF	TGTGCCAGCAGCCCCGGACAGGGCGGGATCTATGGCTACACCTTC
.	once	TRBJ2-3	TRBV27	CASRPPGPRTDTQYF	TGTGCCAGCAGACCTCCGGGACCTCGCACAGATACGCAGTATTTT
TRBD2	.	TRBJ2-1	TRBV5-4	CAFTEGLAGGGEFF	TGTGCCTTCACGGAGGGACTAGCGGGGGGAGGGGAGTTCTTC
.	.	TRBJ1-1	TRBV15	CATSRGKYELLEAFF	TGTGCCACCAGCAGAGGGAAGTACGAGCTACTTGAAGCTTTCTTT
.	.	TRBJ1-1	TRBV18	CASSPGRLNTEAFF	TGTGCCAGCTCACCGGGACGGCTGAACACTGAAGCTTTCTTT
.	.	TRBJ2-4	TRBV11-2	CASSSELATKNIQYF	TGTGCCAGCAGCTCCGAACTGGCAACCAAAAACATTCAGTACTTC
.	.	TRBJ1-2	TRBV30	CAWSVVHSGPHGYTF	TGTGCCTGGAGTGTAGTCCACAGCGGGCCCCATGGCTACACCTTC
TRBD1	.	TRBJ1-1	TRBV13	CASSLTGAHTEAFF	TGTGCCAGCAGCTTGACAGGGGCGCACACTGAAGCTTTCTTT
.	.	TRBJ1-4	TRBV7-9	CASSLGWGSDEKLFF	TGTGCCAGCAGCTTAGGATGGGGTTCTGATGAAAAACTGTTTTTT
.	.	TRBJ2-2	TRBV27	CASSFVPPERAGELFF	TGTGCCAGCAGTTTCGTCCCCCCCGAGAGGGCCGGGGAGCTGTTTTTT
.	.	TRBJ1-1	TRBV19	CASTTLTGIAFF	TGTGCCAGTACCACCCTAACAGGGATAGCTTTCTTT
.	.	TRBJ1-1	TRBV12-5	CASGGEGSTEAFF	TGTGCTAGTGGTGGGGAGGGGAGCACTGAAGCTTTCTTT
.	.	TRBJ1-1	TRBV9	CASSLSSGLNTEAFF	TGTGCCAGCAGCCTTTCCTCGGGACTTAACACTGAAGCTTTCTTT
TRBD2	.	TRBJ2-7	TRBV18	CASSAEAGGLYEQYF	TGTGCCAGCTCGGCGGAAGCGGGGGGGCTCTACGAGCAGTACTTC
.	.	TRBJ2-2	TRBV7-3	CASSPLGASNTGELFF	TGTGCCAGCTCCCCCCTTGGTGCCTCGAACACCGGGGAGCTGTTTTTT
.	.	TRBJ1-3	TRBV2	CASSQRDTIYF	TGTGCCAGCAGTCAGAGGGACACCATATATTTT
.	.	TRBJ1-1	TRBV18	CASSPAIMNTEAFF	TGTGCCAGCTCACCCGCCATTATGAACACTGAAGCTTTCTTT
.	once	TRBJ2-3	TRBV5-1	CASSVGAASTDTQYF	TGCGCCAGCAGCGTGGGGGCGGCTAGCACAGATACGCAGTATTTT
TRBD2	.	TRBJ2-3	TRBV5-4	CASSFPGLAAPTTQYF	TGTGCCAGCAGCTTCCCGGGACTAGCGGCCCCCACGACGCAGTATTTT
.	.	TRBJ2-3	TRBV28	CATTLGEGPVSTDTQYF	TGTGCCACTACCCTTGGCGAGGGGCCGGTAAGCACAGATACGCAGTATTTT